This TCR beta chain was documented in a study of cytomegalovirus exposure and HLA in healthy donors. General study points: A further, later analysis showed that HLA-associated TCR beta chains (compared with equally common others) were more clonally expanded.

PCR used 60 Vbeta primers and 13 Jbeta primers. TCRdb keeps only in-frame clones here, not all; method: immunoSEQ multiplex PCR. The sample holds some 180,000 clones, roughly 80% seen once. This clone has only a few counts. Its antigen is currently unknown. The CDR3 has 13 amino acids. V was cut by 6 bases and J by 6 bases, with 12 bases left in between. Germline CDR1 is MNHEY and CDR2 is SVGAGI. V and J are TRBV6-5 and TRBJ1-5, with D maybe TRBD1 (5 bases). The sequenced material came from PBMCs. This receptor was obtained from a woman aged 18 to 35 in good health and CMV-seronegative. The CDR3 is CASSSRVSQPQHF. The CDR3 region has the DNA TGTGCCAGCAGCTCCAGGGTGAGTCAGCCCCAGCATTTT.